This T cell receptor (beta chain) came from a study of cytomegalovirus exposure and HLA in healthy donors (TCRdb year 2017). Describing the broader study: The 650 to 750 repertoires of the first cohort and the roughly 120 validation repertoires were produced on the same platform, according to a later analysis. Along with the roughly 610-subject first cohort, a separate validation cohort of over a hundred different subjects was used. High-throughput TCR immunosequencing, statistical association of individual TCRs with disease status, and machine learning were combined to predict cytomegalovirus infection status. The study was designed to test whether signatures of past pathogen exposure could be identified by cataloging public T cell receptors.

Receptors were amplified or captured by the immunoSEQ multiplex PCR assay. The authors processed their data as follows. A statistical classification framework was built for diagnosing cytomegalovirus status from the catalog of TCR beta chain sequences. This immuneACCESS table, as held by TCRdb, lists in-frame sequences with V and J called but not all clones. Of the missing ones, under half trace to an unresolved V gene in checked studies; the others have no known cause. V and J calls plus clone size are reproduced from that table; the DNA served to infer D and trimming. The sample table contains some 310,000 clones; only one count was recorded for roughly 87% of them. Clones ranked in the top ten supply approximately 0.96% of the sample. As for this clone: It lacks a known antigen. The record has no base qualities; no much larger clone is one base away.

General findings and caveats noted by the study authors: The authors suggested that the approach could potentially be generalized to other disease states and immunological phenotypes. The study gave a list of 150 to 200 TCR beta chains associated with cytomegalovirus. Most TCR sequences were seen in very few donors, while some public TCRs were found in many individuals. In a later analysis, TCRs clustered in the first cohort were found to also tend to co-occur in the 120 or so validation repertoires, with around 94% of cluster scores above 0. In vitro tests confirmed that a few of the cytomegalovirus-associated TCR beta chains recognize cytomegalovirus antigens. The classifier was reported to diagnose cytomegalovirus status with high specificity and sensitivity in both the original and validation cohorts. All 120 or so repertoires were used to score co-occurrence in the validation cohort in a later analysis, because that analysis had no HLA typing for the cohort.

V loses 3 bases, J loses 0 bases, and the germline ends lie 8 bases apart. Counted from cysteine to phenylalanine, this CDR3 has 14 amino acids. Of the read, only the CDR3 DNA is kept; its 42 bases are in frame from base 1. CDR1 and CDR2 (SGDLS, YYNGEE) derive from the germline V gene. The donors were included in the validation cohort of roughly 130 subjects, a group kept apart from the roughly 730-subject first cohort. This clonotype was sampled from a man younger than 45 in good health and CMV-seronegative. The sequenced sample was PBMCs. The rearrangement combines TRBV9 with TRBJ2-3, and possibly TRBD1, on 5 matching bases. The CDR3 region has the sequence CASSAQGSTDTQYF. Here is the DNA: TGTGCCAGCAGCGCCCAGGGTAGCACAGATACGCAGTATTTT. The CDR3 plus the reference TRBV9 and TRBJ2-3 genes for the other parts give the full variable domain: DSGVTQTPKHLITATGQRVTLRCSPRSGDLSVYWYQQSLDQGLQFLIQYYNGEERAKGNILERFSAQQFPDLHSELNLSSLELGDSALYFCASSAQGSTDTQYFGPGTRLTVL.